What follows are 5 T cell receptor beta chains derived from one specimen sequenced in a study of control samples from healthy donors and cancer patients. Measured with immunoSEQ multiplex PCR; TCRdb has only the in-frame clones, and not every one. The sample lists roughly 130,000 clones; roughly 90% were seen once. The sample consisted of blood. The receptors were sampled from a man aged 18 to 30 in good health.

The rearrangement joins TRBV15 to TRBJ2-7; no clear D. The V and J ends lost 6 bases and 2 bases respectively, with 8 bases between them. This CDR3 contains 12 residues. Germline V CDR1 and CDR2: LNHNV, YYDKDF (reference sequence). Here the CDR3 reads CATSDPAYEQYF. CDR3 nucleotide sequence: TGTGCCACCAGTGACCCCGCCTACGAGCAGTACTTC.

With respect to this clone: Distinct nucleotide sequences in the sample also encode this CDR3. The rearrangement links TRBV6-5 to TRBJ2-3, with D tentatively TRBD2 (7 bases). The V gene's germline CDR1 is MNHEY and CDR2 SVGAGI. V lost 0 bases and J lost 4, with 11 bases in between. The CDR3 length is 15 residues. The CDR3: CASSYSGGAPDTQYF. For the CDR3, the DNA is TGTGCCAGCAGTTACTCGGGGGGGGCCCCAGATACGCAGTATTTT.

This chain links TRBV5-1 with TRBJ1-1, with D unresolved. The CDR3 contains 13 residues. V lost 1 base, J lost 0 bases, and 4 bases lay in between. Germline CDR1 SGHRS, CDR2 YFSETQ. Written as DNA, the CDR3 is TGCGCCAGCAGCTTGCGAGTGAACACTGAAGCTTTCTTT. This codes for CASSLRVNTEAFF.

The chain joins TRBV7-6 to TRBJ2-3; 8 bases are shared with TRBD2. Germline assignment: CDR1 SGHVS and CDR2 FNYEAQ. This CDR3 region has 19 residues. The V and J ends lost 2 bases and 0 bases, in that order; junction bases with no gene match: 13. The chain's CDR3 is CASSLSAAGARSSTDTQYF. As DNA, the CDR3 is TGTGCCAGCAGCTTATCGGCAGCGGGGGCCCGCTCTAGCACAGATACGCAGTATTTT. Drawing the rest from reference TRBV7-6 and TRBJ2-3, the complete variable domain is GAGVSQSPRYKVTKRGQDVALRCDPISGHVSLYWYRQALGQGPEFLTYFNYEAQQDKSGLPNDRFSAERPEGSISTLTIQRTEQRDSAMYRCASSLSAAGARSSTDTQYFGPGTRLTVL.

This clone was picked up one time. Distinct nucleotide sequences in the sample also encode this CDR3. The chain is built from TRBV6-1 and TRBJ1-1; D unclear. Trimming pared 3 bases from V and 3 bases from J, leaving 8 bases between. Germline values: CDR1 MNHNS, CDR2 SASEGT. The CDR3 has 13 residues. The CDR3 nucleotides read TGTGCCAGCAGTGAGGGAAGGGACACTGAAGCTTTCTTT. This gives the protein CASSEGRDTEAFF.